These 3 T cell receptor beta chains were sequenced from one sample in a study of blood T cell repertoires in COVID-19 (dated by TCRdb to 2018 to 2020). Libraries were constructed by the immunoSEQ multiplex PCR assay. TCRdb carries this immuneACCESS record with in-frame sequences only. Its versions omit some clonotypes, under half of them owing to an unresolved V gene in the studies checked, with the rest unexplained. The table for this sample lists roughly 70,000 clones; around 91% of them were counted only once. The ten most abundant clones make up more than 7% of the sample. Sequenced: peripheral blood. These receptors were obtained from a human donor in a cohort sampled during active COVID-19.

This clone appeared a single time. CDR3 nucleotides: TGTGCCTGGAGTGTGGGGACAGACTTCTATGGCTACACCTTC. It is translated as CAWSVGTDFYGYTF. The chain uses TRBV30 and TRBJ1-2; 7 nucleotides line up with TRBD1. Germline trimming cut 0 bases from V and 4 bases from J; bases unmatched to any gene: 5. Germline values: CDR1 GTSNPN, CDR2 SVGIG (reference sequence). The CDR3 is 14 amino acids.

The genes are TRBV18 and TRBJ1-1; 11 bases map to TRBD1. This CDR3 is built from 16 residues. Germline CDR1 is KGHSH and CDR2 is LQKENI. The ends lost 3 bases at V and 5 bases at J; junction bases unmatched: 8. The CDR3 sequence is CASSPYRTGGLTEAFF. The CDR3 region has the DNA TGTGCCAGCTCACCTTATCGGACAGGGGGCCTGACTGAAGCTTTCTTT. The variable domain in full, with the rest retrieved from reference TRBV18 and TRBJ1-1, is NAGVMQNPRHLVRRRGQEARLRCSPMKGHSHVYWYRQLPEEGLKFMVYLQKENIIDESGMPKERFSAEFPKEGPSILRIQQVVRGDSAAYFCASSPYRTGGLTEAFFGQGTRLTVV.

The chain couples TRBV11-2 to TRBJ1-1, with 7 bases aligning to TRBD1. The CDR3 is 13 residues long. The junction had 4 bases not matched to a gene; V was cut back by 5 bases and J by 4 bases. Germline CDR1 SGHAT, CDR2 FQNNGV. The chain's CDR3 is CASSKGAITEAFF. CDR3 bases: TGTGCCAGCAGCAAGGGGGCAATCACTGAAGCTTTCTTT.